This entry is about one TCR beta chain. RNA transcripts yielded amplified TCR beta CDR3 regions. First-round RT-PCR used HTBI primers; second-round multiplex PCR followed. MiXCR, run by TCRdb on the multiplex PCR reads, gives a single entry per CDR3 protein. Here the sample spans fewer than 650,000 distinct CDR3 sequences, 22% being singletons. Certain patients were not enrolled. These were patients with other autoimmune diseases, uncontrolled infections, pregnancy or lactation. These data come from a study of Graves' ophthalmopathy and Graves' hyperthyroidism. Background on the study: Pretreatment peripheral blood was obtained at initial diagnosis.

Trimming stripped 6 bases from V and 3 bases from J, with 12 bases between. In germline, CDR1 is KGHSH, CDR2 LQKENI. CDR3 length: 15 amino acids. The sequence was obtained from a woman aged 18-29 years with stable Graves' hyperthyroidism. Some clones in this sample may be carry-over from other donors' samples. The gene calls are TRBV18 and TRBJ1-6; D gene unclear. Sequencing was done on a sample of peripheral blood. The DNA of the CDR3 is TGTGCCAGCTCCGCCCAACAAGTCTATAATTCACCCCTCCACTTT. It yields the protein CASSAQQVYNSPLHF.